The 30 T cell receptor beta chains reported below all come from one sample, sequenced in a study of blood T cell repertoires in COVID-19. Repertoires were generated with immunoSEQ multiplex PCR, while TCRdb's copy carries only in-frame clones and drops some. The table lists 250,000 or so clones, roughly 91% of them singletons. The sample was peripheral blood. The receptors were sampled from a young man with COVID-19, enrolled during active disease.

J is TRBJ1-5 and V is TRBV19, with D possibly matching TRBD1 (6 bases). Germline values: CDR1 LNHDA, CDR2 SQIVND (reference sequence). The CDR3 spans 15 residues. Trimming took 0 bases from V and 2 from J, leaving 8 bases between them. In nucleotides, the CDR3 is TGTGCCAGTAGTATAGAGGGGGCAGGCAATCAGCCCCAGCATTTT. This encodes CASSIEGAGNQPQHF.

The V and J genes are TRBV27 and TRBJ1-5; D perhaps matches TRBD1 (5 bases). CDR1 is MNHEY, CDR2 SMNVEV, per germline (reference sequence). Deletions cut 2 bases from V and 0 bases from J, with 11 bases between. The CDR3 sequence is 16 residues long. The CDR3 coding sequence is TGTGCCAGCAGTTTAGTGGCAGGGTATAGCAATCAGCCCCAGCATTTT. Protein: CASSLVAGYSNQPQHF.

The CDR3 reads CASSPLLGAVGPGELFF. In DNA form, the CDR3 reads TGCGCCAGCAGCCCCTTATTGGGGGCCGTTGGGCCCGGGGAGCTGTTTTTT. This chain joins TRBV4-1 and TRBJ2-2, with a tentative D call TRBD1 (6 bases). The germline CDR1 and CDR2 sequences are MGHRA and YSYEKL. With 4 bases removed from V and 6 bases from J, the gap between germline ends came to 21 bases. The CDR3 covers 17 residues.

The rearrangement links TRBV4-2 to TRBJ2-5; D perhaps matches TRBD2 (6 bases). Germline values: CDR1 LGHNA, CDR2 YNFKEQ. Trimming removed 0 bases from V and 9 bases from J, with 17 bases in between. The CDR3 loop spans 15 amino acids. CDR3 residues: CASSQEARGVGAQYF. CDR3 coding DNA: TGTGCCAGCAGCCAAGAAGCCCGCGGGGTAGGCGCCCAGTACTTC.

This clone was observed once. The chain combines TRBV7-9 with TRBJ1-2; D call uncertain. This CDR3 region has 13 residues. Germline V CDR1 and CDR2: SEHNR, FQNEAQ (reference sequence). V was clipped by 2 bases and J by 8 bases, with 12 bases between them. The DNA of the CDR3 is TGTGCCAGCAGCTTATTTGGAGGGCCAGGCTACACCTTC. It specifies CASSLFGGPGYTF.

The chain couples TRBV7-2 to TRBJ2-2, with D maybe TRBD2 (5 bases). The CDR3 length is 14 residues. CDR1 is SGHTA, CDR2 FQGNSA, per germline. Trimming cost V 9 bases and J 6 bases, with 17 bases left between them. As DNA, the CDR3 is TGTGCCAGTAGAGCGGTCGCGGGTTCCGGGGAGCTGTTTTTT. It codes for CASRAVAGSGELFF.

This clone has only one observation. The chain couples TRBV5-1 to TRBJ1-4; 9 bases align to TRBD1. In germline, CDR1 is SGHRS, CDR2 YFSETQ. The ends lost 1 base at V and 8 bases at J; junction bases unmatched: 9. The CDR3 has 16 residues. The CDR3 protein is CASSLSPGTGTEKLFF. CDR3 DNA: TGCGCCAGCAGCTTGTCCCCCGGGACAGGGACCGAAAAACTGTTTTTT. The variable domain in full, completed from reference TRBV5-1 and TRBJ1-4, reads KAGVTQTPRYLIKTRGQQVTLSCSPISGHRSVSWYQQTPGQGLQFLFEYFSETQRNKGNFPGRFSGRQFSNSRSEMNVSTLELGDSALYLCASSLSPGTGTEKLFFGSGTQLSVL.

The count of this clone is one. V and J are TRBV6-5 and TRBJ2-1; 9 bases map to TRBD2. The CDR3 has 15 amino acids. The V gene's germline CDR1 is MNHEY and CDR2 SVGAGI. The V and J ends lost 2 bases and 7 bases, in that order; junction bases with no gene match: 6. DNA for the CDR3: TGTGCCAGCAGTTACGTGCTAGCGGGGAATAATGAGCAGTTCTTC. As protein: CASSYVLAGNNEQFF.

This clone has at least ten counts. The rearrangement joins TRBV7-5 to TRBJ1-5; TRBD1, the table's D call, lacks a check against the DNA. TRBV7-5 is a documented pseudogene. The CDR3 length is 13 residues. This CDR3 is CVRSSDRHQPQHF. The CDR3 DNA reads as TGTGTCAGAAGCTCGGACAGGCATCAGCCCCAGCATTTT.

Only one count was recorded for this clone. J is TRBJ1-2 and V is TRBV3-1 (or the pseudogene TRBV3-2); 11 nucleotides match TRBD1. V lost 3 bases to trimming and J lost 2 bases; unmatched junction nucleotides: 2. Germline values: CDR1 LGHDT, CDR2 YNNKEL (reference sequence). The CDR3 extends over 15 amino acids. CDR3 in DNA: TGTGCCAGCAGCCAGGGGGACAGGGGGAACTATGGCTACACCTTC. This translates into CASSQGDRGNYGYTF.

This sequence joins TRBV3-1 (or the pseudogene TRBV3-2) and TRBJ2-7; 9 bases align to TRBD2. Looked up from germline, CDR1 is LGHDT and CDR2 is YNNKEL (reference sequence). The CDR3 sequence is 20 residues long. V dropped 0 bases and J dropped 5; count of bases not matched to a gene: 20. This CDR3 reads CASSQDPLLLVAGATHEQYF. Written as DNA, the CDR3 is TGTGCCAGCAGCCAAGATCCCCTACTACTCGTAGCGGGGGCTACCCACGAGCAGTACTTC.

The V call is TRBV10-1, the J call TRBJ2-3; no clear D gene. CDR1 is WNHNN, CDR2 SYGVQD, per germline (reference sequence). The V gene lost 3 bases and the J gene lost 4 bases, with 14 bases spanning the gap. The CDR3 has 15 residues. The CDR3 region has the DNA TGCGCCAGCAGTGATGTGGTTACTGCCCCAGATACGCAGTATTTT. It encodes CASSDVVTAPDTQYF.

The CDR3 reads CASNPGQGGEKLFF. As DNA, the CDR3 is TGTGCCAGTAACCCGGGACAGGGAGGAGAAAAACTGTTTTTT. The chain couples TRBV19 to TRBJ1-4; 9 bases agree with TRBD1. Germline CDR1 is LNHDA and CDR2 is SQIVND (reference sequence). With V trimmed by 7 bases and J by 8 bases, 8 bases remained unmatched. The CDR3 has 14 amino acids.

The gene calls are TRBV5-4 and TRBJ1-6; D is possibly TRBD1 (5 bases). The germline V gene has CDR1 SGHNT and CDR2 YYREEE (reference sequence). V lost 1 base and J 5 bases, leaving 7 bases between the germline ends. The CDR3 runs 14 residues. For the CDR3, the DNA is TGTGCCAGCAGCTTGCTAGGGGATAATTCACCCCTCCACTTT. Its protein product is CASSLLGDNSPLHF.

The V and J genes are TRBV6-1 and TRBJ1-2, with no clear D. There are 13 residues in the CDR3. Per the germline V gene, CDR1 is MNHNS and CDR2 is SASEGT. V dropped 1 base and J dropped 6 bases, with 9 bases sitting between them. The CDR3 region is CASSEVSENGYTF. The CDR3 DNA reads TGTGCCAGCAGTGAAGTCTCAGAAAATGGCTACACCTTC.

This clone was observed once. The rearrangement links TRBV19 to TRBJ2-7; D is ambiguous. V was clipped by 0 bases and J by 6 bases, with 9 bases between them. The CDR3 has 13 amino acids. CDR1 and CDR2 (germline): LNHDA, SQIVND (reference sequence). CDR3 DNA sequence: TGTGCCAGTAGTATAGATCACTCGCGCGAGCAGTACTTC. Translating it yields CASSIDHSREQYF.

The genes are TRBV6-1 and TRBJ1-2; D not resolved. The germline V gene encodes CDR1 MNHNS and CDR2 SASEGT. The CDR3 is 12 residues long. V lost 5 bases to trimming and J lost 6 bases, with 10 bases between them. The CDR3 nucleotides are TGTGCCAGCAGTACGGACGGGGATGGCTACACCTTC. Protein product: CASSTDGDGYTF.

The chain employs TRBV18 and TRBJ2-3; 8 bases match TRBD1. V lost 2 bases, J lost 1 base, and 2 bases stayed unmatched. Germline assignment: CDR1 KGHSH and CDR2 LQKENI. The CDR3 runs to 15 residues. CDR3 protein: CASSPWGQGTDTQYF. DNA of the CDR3: TGTGCCAGCTCACCATGGGGACAGGGCACAGATACGCAGTATTTT.

The chain employs TRBV11-2 and TRBJ1-2, with 7 positions matching TRBD1. The germline V gene encodes CDR1 SGHAT and CDR2 FQNNGV. V dropped 4 bases and J dropped 4; count of bases not matched to a gene: 3. The CDR3 has 13 amino acids. The CDR3 loop reads CASSSGQFYGYTF. The CDR3 DNA sequence: TGTGCCAGCAGCTCGGGACAGTTCTATGGCTACACCTTC.

CDR3 in DNA: TGCGCCAGCAGCTTCAACTACGAGCAGTACTTC. As protein: CASSFNYEQYF. The V gene is TRBV5-1, the J gene TRBJ2-7; no definite D call. Germline V gene data show CDR1 as SGHRS and CDR2 as YFSETQ. Trimming left V 2 bases short and J 3 bases short, with 3 bases between. CDR3 length: 11 amino acids. The variable domain in full, with the rest retrieved from reference TRBV5-1 and TRBJ2-7, is KAGVTQTPRYLIKTRGQQVTLSCSPISGHRSVSWYQQTPGQGLQFLFEYFSETQRNKGNFPGRFSGRQFSNSRSEMNVSTLELGDSALYLCASSFNYEQYFGPGTRLTVT.

The V gene is TRBV5-1, the J gene TRBJ2-3; 7 nucleotides agree with TRBD2. The CDR3 runs to 17 residues. The trim removed 2 bases at V and 8 bases at J, leaving 17 bases unmatched. The germline CDR1 and CDR2 sequences are SGHRS and YFSETQ. The CDR3 loop reads CASSFARTRPAEGTQYF. In DNA, the CDR3 is TGCGCCAGCAGCTTTGCGCGGACTAGGCCCGCCGAGGGTACGCAGTATTTT.

V usage is TRBV6-1 and J usage is TRBJ1-1; D not certain. V lost 3 bases, J lost 1 base, and 12 bases lay in between. Germline V gene sequence: CDR1 MNHNS, CDR2 SASEGT. The CDR3 runs to 15 residues. CDR3 amino acids: CASSEGRLWNTEAFF. The CDR3 DNA follows: TGTGCCAGCAGTGAGGGGAGGCTATGGAACACTGAAGCTTTCTTT.

With respect to this clone: At the DNA level, this CDR3 is encoded by other sequences in the same sample as well. The chain couples TRBV3-1 (or the pseudogene TRBV3-2) to TRBJ1-2; TRBD1 matches 9 bases. Germline V CDR1 and CDR2: LGHDT, YNNKEL (reference sequence). J gave up 4 bases and V 1 base, and 1 base lay outside the gene matches. This CDR3 is 14 amino acids long. CDR3 residues: CASSQVDRGYGYTF. Here the CDR3 DNA reads TGTGCCAGCAGCCAAGTGGACAGGGGCTATGGCTACACCTTC.

The V gene is TRBV5-1, the J gene TRBJ2-5; tentative D call: TRBD1 (6 bases). This CDR3 comprises 14 residues. In germline, CDR1 is SGHRS, CDR2 YFSETQ. V was shortened by 1 base and J by 4 bases, with 11 bases between the two germline ends. The CDR3 DNA reads as TGCGCCAGCAGCTTGCAGGTGGGGGCAGAGACCCAGTACTTC. Its protein is CASSLQVGAETQYF.

This clone was observed a single time. V and J are TRBV7-6 and TRBJ2-3, with D unclear. Trimming took 2 bases from V and 0 from J, leaving 15 bases between them. CDR1 and CDR2 (germline): SGHVS, FNYEAQ. This CDR3 is built from 17 residues. The CDR3 loop reads CASSLKTQYTSTDTQYF. The CDR3 nucleotides are TGTGCCAGCAGCTTAAAGACACAATACACTAGCACAGATACGCAGTATTTT.

Regarding this clone: The junction departs from the called germline gene at one end, perhaps through a read error. This chain connects TRBV9 to TRBJ2-2; a possible D gene is TRBD2 (5 bases). The CDR3 is 16 residues long. Germline V lookup: CDR1 SGDLS, CDR2 YYNGEE. This CDR3 reads CASSVGERPRTGKLFF. The CDR3 region has the DNA TGTGCCAGCAGCGTAGGGGAGCGCCCGAGGACCGGGAAGCTGTTTTTT.

V and J are TRBV18 and TRBJ1-1; 8 positions match TRBD1. The CDR3 is 16 residues long. V lost 3 bases and J lost 3; bases outside the gene matches: 9. CDR1 KGHSH and CDR2 LQKENI come from the germline V gene. Written as DNA, the CDR3 is TGTGCCAGCTCACCGCGACAGGGGTCGGGAGACACTGAAGCTTTCTTT. It encodes CASSPRQGSGDTEAFF. Using reference TRBV18 and TRBJ1-1 for the parts outside the CDR3, the full variable domain is NAGVMQNPRHLVRRRGQEARLRCSPMKGHSHVYWYRQLPEEGLKFMVYLQKENIIDESGMPKERFSAEFPKEGPSILRIQQVVRGDSAAYFCASSPRQGSGDTEAFFGQGTRLTVV.

This clone occurred once. V gene TRBV27 combines with J gene TRBJ1-1; TRBD1 is a possible D gene (6 bases). The CDR3 contains 14 residues. Per germline, CDR1 MNHEY and CDR2 SMNVEV (reference sequence). The V end was cut by 2 bases, the J end by 4 bases, with 11 bases between. The CDR3 nucleotides are TGTGCCAGCAGTTTAACAGGGCCCGGCACTGAAGCTTTCTTT. Its translation is CASSLTGPGTEAFF.

The chain carries TRBV19 and TRBJ1-6; D ambiguous. Germline V lookup: CDR1 LNHDA, CDR2 SQIVND (reference sequence). V dropped 0 bases and J dropped 8 bases, with 8 bases sitting between them. The CDR3 has 14 residues. CDR3 sequence (DNA): TGTGCCAGTAGTATAGACGGTAAAGATTCACCCCTCCACTTT. Its translation is CASSIDGKDSPLHF.

V is TRBV9 and J is TRBJ2-3, with D tentatively TRBD1 (5 bases). CDR3 length: 14 amino acids. Trimming stripped 0 bases from V and 8 bases from J, with 13 bases between. Germline V lookup: CDR1 SGDLS, CDR2 YYNGEE. The CDR3 loop reads CASSVAQGVGTQYF. The CDR3 DNA is TGTGCCAGCAGCGTAGCACAAGGGGTCGGTACGCAGTATTTT.